Here is one TCR beta chain with its context. The antigen remains unidentified. At one end, the junction sequence differs from germline, possibly due to a read error. Germline values: CDR1 MNHNY, CDR2 SVGAGI (reference sequence). The CDR3 is 14 residues long. This record comes from a study of cytomegalovirus exposure and HLA in healthy donors. About the research overall: Around 200 million T cells yielded around 100 million unique TCR beta sequences, as an earlier analysis found. Study results and limitations: It was reported in a later analysis that an Asian-associated ancestry cluster showed fewer N-insertions than the 666-donor mean. TCR sequences were mostly rare, though some public TCRs occurred in many donors.

PCR was performed using 60 Vbeta and 13 Jbeta primers. This table comes from immunoSEQ multiplex PCR, and its TCRdb copy is limited to in-frame clones, with some not included. The sample yields about 160,000 clones, roughly 80% seen once. This receptor was obtained from a male donor in good health and CMV-seropositive. Sequenced: PBMCs. The J gene is TRBJ2-6, the V gene TRBV6-6, with a weak D call TRBD1 (5 bases). The CDR3 sequence is CASTRFSGANGLTF. Here the CDR3 DNA reads TGTGCCAGCACCAGATTCTCTGGGGCCAACGGCCTGACTTTC.